This T cell receptor (beta chain) was recovered during a study of OX40 agonist ivuxolimab in advanced cancers. The overall study: Partial responses were seen in three patients, one with hepatocellular carcinoma and two with cutaneous melanoma.

The V end was cut by 5 bases, the J end by 7 bases, with 14 bases between. The CDR3 extends over 13 amino acids. Germline V gene data show CDR1 as MNHEY and CDR2 as SMNVEV (reference sequence). Study-wide findings and caveats: Circulating CD4+ and CD8+ T cells showed clonal expansion by week 6 at 0.1 to 3.0 mg/kg. Also present in some nonresponders was a low level of normalized T-cell clonal expansion.

Data came from immunoSEQ multiplex PCR; TCRdb stores just in-frame clones and leaves some out. Among around 51,000 clones listed, 85% to 90% were seen once. With regard to this clone: The antigen remains unidentified.

Collection of blood occurred at baseline, at cycle 4 day 1, and at cycle 7 day 1. The specimen was CD4+ or CD8+ T cells sorted from blood, collected in a trial of the OX40 agonist ivuxolimab. The source is an adult with an advanced solid tumor such as melanoma, head and neck, liver or kidney cancer. V gene TRBV27 combines with J gene TRBJ1-1; the D gene is possibly TRBD1 (6 bases). DNA of the CDR3: TGTGCCAGCAGTGTACAGGGTGGAGGTGAAGCTTTCTTT. This translates into CASSVQGGGEAFF.